This record covers a single TCR beta chain. Its antigen is not identified. The data derive from a study of cytomegalovirus exposure and HLA in healthy donors. The length of the CDR3 is 15 residues. CDR1 and CDR2 (germline): MDHEN, SYDVKM. The J segment lost 5 bases and the V segment lost 5 bases, leaving 12 bases of the junction unmatched. Here immunoSEQ multiplex PCR was the method, and the copy in TCRdb shows in-frame clones only, minus some. There are 160,000 or so clones in the sample; about four fifths occur only once, and about 9.4% lies in the top ten. Study outcomes and limitations: Reportedly, diagnosis of cytomegalovirus status by the classifier showed high specificity and sensitivity.

J is TRBJ2-7 and V is TRBV28, with 7 bases lining up with TRBD2. This receptor was identified in a man aged 25 to 40 in good health and CMV-seropositive. The specimen sequenced was PBMCs. The CDR3 spells CASSGGEGPRDEQYF. The CDR3 region has the DNA TGTGCCAGCAGTGGGGGGGAGGGCCCACGGGACGAGCAGTACTTC.